The rows below give T cell receptor beta chains drawn from one sample of a study of blood T cell repertoires in COVID-19. Profiling relied on immunoSEQ multiplex PCR, and the TCRdb table lists in-frame clones only, not all of them. The table lists about 150,000 clones, about 86% of them singletons, with 9.2% in the top ten. The sequencing input was PBMCs or T cells enriched from blood (not recorded which). The receptors were sampled from a man over 45 who had recovered from COVID-19. Both conserved end residues are part of each CDR3. The order of the fields is D gene, J gene, clone size, V gene, CDR3 protein, CDR3 DNA. D genes are given only for firm matches. Not every row has a clone size; where given, it reads once, few, many or a size class.

D gene: TRBD2
J gene: TRBJ2-3
clone size: NA
V gene: TRBV24-1
CDR3 protein: CATSDPSGGKTDTQYF
CDR3 DNA: TGTGCCACCAGCGATCCTTCGGGGGGAAAAACAGATACGCAGTATTTT

D gene: TRBD2
J gene: TRBJ2-3
clone size: NA
V gene: TRBV6-5
CDR3 protein: CASGRGSSTDTQYF
CDR3 DNA: TGTGCCAGCGGGCGGGGGTCTAGCACAGATACGCAGTATTTT

D gene: NA
J gene: TRBJ1-2
clone size: NA
V gene: TRBV19
CDR3 protein: CASSITQGGGYTF
CDR3 DNA: TGTGCCAGTAGTATAACACAGGGTGGTGGCTACACCTTC

D gene: TRBD2
J gene: TRBJ2-3
clone size: NA
V gene: TRBV18
CDR3 protein: CASSPLGLAGGPVDTQYF
CDR3 DNA: TGTGCCAGCTCACCCTTAGGACTAGCGGGGGGCCCCGTGGATACGCAGTATTTT

D gene: NA
J gene: TRBJ1-6
clone size: NA
V gene: TRBV20-1
CDR3 protein: CSASPPRAYNSPLHF
CDR3 DNA: TGCAGTGCTAGTCCCCCACGGGCCTATAATTCACCCCTCCACTTT

D gene: NA
J gene: TRBJ2-5
clone size: NA
V gene: TRBV7-6
CDR3 protein: CASSPGQQETQYF
CDR3 DNA: TGTGCCAGCAGCCCCGGACAGCAAGAGACCCAGTACTTC

D gene: TRBD2
J gene: TRBJ2-7
clone size: once
V gene: TRBV19
CDR3 protein: CASSIGAGGLGEQYF
CDR3 DNA: TGTGCCAGTAGTATAGGAGCGGGGGGACTCGGGGAGCAGTACTTC

D gene: NA
J gene: TRBJ1-2
clone size: once
V gene: TRBV18
CDR3 protein: CASSPQWAANYGYTF
CDR3 DNA: TGTGCCAGCTCACCACAGTGGGCAGCTAACTATGGCTACACCTTC

D gene: NA
J gene: TRBJ1-5
clone size: NA
V gene: TRBV5-1
CDR3 protein: CASSPSGVWGQPQHF
CDR3 DNA: TGCGCCAGCAGCCCCTCGGGGGTATGGGGTCAGCCCCAGCATTTT

D gene: TRBD1
J gene: TRBJ1-2
clone size: NA
V gene: TRBV7-9
CDR3 protein: CASSLRDSYGYTF
CDR3 DNA: TGTGCCAGCAGCTTACGGGACAGCTATGGCTACACCTTC

D gene: TRBD2
J gene: TRBJ2-7
clone size: NA
V gene: TRBV27
CDR3 protein: CASRLPGGDGQYF
CDR3 DNA: TGTGCCAGCAGGTTACCCGGGGGGGACGGGCAGTACTTC

D gene: NA
J gene: TRBJ2-7
clone size: NA
V gene: TRBV6-6
CDR3 protein: CASSYRPDTYEQYF
CDR3 DNA: TGTGCCAGCAGTTACCGTCCGGACACCTACGAGCAGTACTTC

D gene: TRBD2
J gene: TRBJ2-1
clone size: NA
V gene: TRBV28
CDR3 protein: CASSFQGGGLYNEQFF
CDR3 DNA: TGTGCCAGCAGTTTTCAGGGCGGGGGTTTATACAATGAGCAGTTCTTC

D gene: NA
J gene: TRBJ2-7
clone size: NA
V gene: TRBV11-3
CDR3 protein: CASSSGGPSYEQYF
CDR3 DNA: TGTGCCAGCAGCTCCGGGGGGCCCAGCTACGAGCAGTACTTC

D gene: NA
J gene: TRBJ1-4
clone size: NA
V gene: TRBV2
CDR3 protein: CASRGRDGEKLFF
CDR3 DNA: TGTGCCAGCAGAGGCAGGGATGGTGAAAAACTGTTTTTT

D gene: TRBD2
J gene: TRBJ2-1
clone size: NA
V gene: TRBV7-2
CDR3 protein: CASSPTSTHYNEQFF
CDR3 DNA: TGTGCCAGCAGCCCGACTAGCACTCACTACAATGAGCAGTTCTTC

D gene: TRBD1
J gene: TRBJ1-4
clone size: NA
V gene: TRBV28
CDR3 protein: CASSSNRGSEKLFF
CDR3 DNA: TGTGCCAGCAGTTCAAACAGGGGTAGTGAAAAACTGTTTTTT

D gene: NA
J gene: TRBJ1-5
clone size: NA
V gene: TRBV5-4
CDR3 protein: CASSGSRGQGILSNQPQHF
CDR3 DNA: TGTGCCAGCAGCGGGTCAAGAGGGCAGGGGATTTTGAGCAATCAGCCCCAGCATTTT

D gene: NA
J gene: TRBJ1-4
clone size: NA
V gene: TRBV20-1
CDR3 protein: CSASLTNEKLFF
CDR3 DNA: TGCAGTGCTAGTCTCACTAATGAAAAACTGTTTTTT

D gene: NA
J gene: TRBJ2-1
clone size: NA
V gene: TRBV9
CDR3 protein: CASSVLSQGSGNEQFF
CDR3 DNA: TGTGCCAGCAGCGTATTAAGTCAGGGGTCTGGCAATGAGCAGTTCTTC